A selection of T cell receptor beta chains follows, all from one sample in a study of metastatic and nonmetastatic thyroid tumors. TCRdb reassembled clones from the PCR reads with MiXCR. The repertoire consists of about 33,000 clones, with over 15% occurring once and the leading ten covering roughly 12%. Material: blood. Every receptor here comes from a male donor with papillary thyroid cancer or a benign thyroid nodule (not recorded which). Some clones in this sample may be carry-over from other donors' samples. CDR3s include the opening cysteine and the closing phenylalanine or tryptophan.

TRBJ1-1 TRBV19 CASSQDRVNTEAFF
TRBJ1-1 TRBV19 CASSIIKGAEAFF
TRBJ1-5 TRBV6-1 CASRAGHNQPQHF
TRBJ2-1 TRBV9 CASSVDDSAEQFF
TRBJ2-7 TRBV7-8 CASAQGASYEQYF
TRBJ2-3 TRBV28 CACSPSPGGRRQYF
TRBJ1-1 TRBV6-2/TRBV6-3 CASSYSTVSPEAFF
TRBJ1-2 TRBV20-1 CSASPTGSGGYTF
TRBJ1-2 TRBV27 CASSWDRGLVYTF
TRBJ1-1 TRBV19 CASSRDRAREAFF
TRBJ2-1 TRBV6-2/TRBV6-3 CARSPQAGQGTDEQFF
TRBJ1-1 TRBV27 CARSQGRNTEAFF
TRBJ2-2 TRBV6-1 CASSEEGRGRRELFF
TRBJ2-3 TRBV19 CASGTGTDTQYF
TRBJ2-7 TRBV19 CASSLRGSAYEQYF
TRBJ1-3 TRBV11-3 CASSPRTGGSGNTIYF
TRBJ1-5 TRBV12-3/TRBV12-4 CASSLAGQPQHF
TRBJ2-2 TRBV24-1 CATSDFGSSGDGELFF
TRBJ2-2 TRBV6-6 CATFSPGLAGGRGSTGELFF
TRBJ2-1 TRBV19 CASSPRGPRASGRGDEQFF
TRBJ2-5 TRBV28 CASKSQKGKETQYF
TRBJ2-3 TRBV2 CASKERLTDTQYF
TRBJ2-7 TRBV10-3 CAISELPDRGSISYEQYF
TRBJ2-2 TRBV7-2 CARGLAGSTGELFF
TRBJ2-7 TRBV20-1 CSARDWDRGASEQYF
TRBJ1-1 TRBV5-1 CASSIKRGAEAFF
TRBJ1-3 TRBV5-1 CASSLALSGNTIYF
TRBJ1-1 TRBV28 CASGSGGSTATEAFF
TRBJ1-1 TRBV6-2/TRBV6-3 CASSQIGRTEAFF
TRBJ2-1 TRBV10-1 CASSESGSRGNEQFF
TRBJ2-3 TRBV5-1 CASSLVSPDTQYF
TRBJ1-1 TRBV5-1 CASSFGGRDTEAFF
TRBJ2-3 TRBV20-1 CSAGIGTIWGADTQYF
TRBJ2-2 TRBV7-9 CASSLALIKTGELFF
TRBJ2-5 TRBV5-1 CASSLGVAGAKETQYF
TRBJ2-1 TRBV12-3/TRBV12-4 CASRLQGISYNEQFF
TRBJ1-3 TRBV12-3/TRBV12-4 CASSLTQISSGNTIYF
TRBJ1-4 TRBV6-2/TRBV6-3 CASQDDTTNEKLFF
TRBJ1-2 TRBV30 CASRTVLGKYGYTF
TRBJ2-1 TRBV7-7 CASSFGLAGEQFF
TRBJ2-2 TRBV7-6 CASSLDRATGELFF
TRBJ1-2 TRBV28 CASSPGDREGGYTF
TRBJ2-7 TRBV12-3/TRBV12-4 CASSLAHSSSYEQYF
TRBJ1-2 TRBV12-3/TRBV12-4 CASSLPGRGHGYTF
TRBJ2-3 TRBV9 CASSVRGLYTDTQYF
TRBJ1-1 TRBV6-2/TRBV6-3 CASSPRTGIMNTEAFF
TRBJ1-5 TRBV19 CASSGTVRSNQPQHF
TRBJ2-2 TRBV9 CASSPGTLNTGELFF
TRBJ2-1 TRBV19 CASSIGTSLDEQFF
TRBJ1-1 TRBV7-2 CASSTGGRNTEAFF
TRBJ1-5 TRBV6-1 CASRRGVGSNQPQHF
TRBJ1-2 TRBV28 CASSLLGSGYTF
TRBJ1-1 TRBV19 CASRKRAQGKNTEAFF
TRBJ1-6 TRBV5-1 CASSLAGQGYSPLHF
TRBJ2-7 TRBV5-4 CASGRSSGRPSYEQYF
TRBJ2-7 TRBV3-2 CASSQDGAAFLYEQYF
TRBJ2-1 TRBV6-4 CASILLGARLSYNEQFF
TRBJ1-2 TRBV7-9 CVSSLVIQVGGYTF
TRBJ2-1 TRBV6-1 CASPDKGSGRASEQFF
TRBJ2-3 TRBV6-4 CASSDSGGADTQYF